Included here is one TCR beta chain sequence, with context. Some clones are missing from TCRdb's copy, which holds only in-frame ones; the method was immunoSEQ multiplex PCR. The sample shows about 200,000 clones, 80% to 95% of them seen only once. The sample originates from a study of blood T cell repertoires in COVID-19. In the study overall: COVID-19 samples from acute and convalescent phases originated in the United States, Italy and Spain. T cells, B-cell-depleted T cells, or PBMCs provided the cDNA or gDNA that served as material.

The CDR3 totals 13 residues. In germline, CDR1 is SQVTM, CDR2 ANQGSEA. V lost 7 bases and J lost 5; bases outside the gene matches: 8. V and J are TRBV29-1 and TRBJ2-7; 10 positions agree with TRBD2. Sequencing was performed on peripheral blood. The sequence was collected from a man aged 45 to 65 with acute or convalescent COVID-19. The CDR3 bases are TGCAGCGGCGTTAGCGGGAGGACTCACGAGCAGTACTTC. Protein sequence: CSGVSGRTHEQYF.